The clone carrying this T cell receptor (beta chain) occurred a few times. Its antigen is unidentified. Together with a sample-barcoded 5' primer, a J-beta primer mix was included in a second PCR lasting roughly 6 to 12 cycles. A template-switch adaptor containing 12 random nucleotides labeled each cDNA molecule. From the 5' RACE reads, TCRdb called clonotypes with MiXCR, one entry per CDR3 protein. Of about 730,000 distinct CDR3 sequences in the sample, roughly 47% were seen once. V was pared by 6 bases and J by 5 bases, with 1 base of the junction left unmatched. CDR3 length: 12 residues. Germline lookup yields CDR1 ENHRY and CDR2 SYGVKD. Each sample gave at least 7 million isolated PBMCs. This sample stems from a study of blood T cells in healthy people across ages. Broader study findings: TCR beta diversity per million T cells fell roughly linearly with age. It was the long-lived donors that had more naive CD4+ cells and higher diversity than aged donors.

The specimen sequenced was blood. The chain uses TRBV10-3 and TRBJ2-7, with TRBD1 matching 10 bases. This clonotype originated in a woman in her fifties or sixties in good health. As DNA, the CDR3 is TGTGCCATCAGCGGGACAGGGGACGAGCAGTACTTC. Its protein product is CAISGTGDEQYF.